Listed here are 22 T cell receptor beta chains from one sample, sequenced in a study of beta chain features in type 1 diabetes. Overall study results and limits: For Type 1 diabetes patients, all four CD4+ subsets carried TCRB CDR3s that were moderately but significantly shorter.

These receptors' targets are unknown. The whole isolated RNA underwent reverse transcription, so sequencing captured expressed TCRB transcripts. Measured with immunoSEQ multiplex PCR; TCRdb has only the in-frame clones, and not every one. The data hold some 63,000 clones, with 49% observed a single time. Sequencing was performed on central memory CD4+ T cells from blood. The receptors stem from a young man with type 1 diabetes.

The chain uses TRBV27 and TRBJ2-5, with D possibly being TRBD1 (6 bases). Germline V gene data show CDR1 as MNHEY and CDR2 as SMNVEV (reference sequence). Trimming removed 2 bases at V and 4 bases at J, with 11 bases between. The CDR3 consists of 14 residues. CDR3 in amino acids: CASSLQSRGETQYF. CDR3 DNA sequence: TGTGCCAGCAGTTTACAGAGCAGGGGAGAGACCCAGTACTTC.

The chain's CDR3 is CAGEGDGDGYTF. For the CDR3, the DNA is TGTGCCGGAGAGGGTGACGGAGATGGCTACACCTTC. The rearrangement links TRBV30 to TRBJ1-2; unclear D gene. The CDR3 consists of 12 residues. Between the trimmed V and J ends, which lost 8 bases and 6 bases, there was a span of 16 bases. The germline V gene has CDR1 GTSNPN and CDR2 SVGIG (reference sequence).

There are a few counts of this clone. The chain is built from TRBV5-1 and TRBJ1-2, with 7 bases that match TRBD1. From germline, CDR1 is SGHRS and CDR2 YFSETQ. V was pared by 0 bases and J by 0 bases, with 2 bases of the junction left unmatched. CDR3 length: 15 amino acids. The CDR3 loop reads CASSLGGGTNYGYTF. Here the CDR3 DNA reads TGCGCCAGCAGCTTGGGAGGGGGCACTAACTATGGCTACACCTTC.

The chain combines TRBV7-9 with TRBJ2-3; 15 nucleotides agree with TRBD2. The CDR3 is 17 residues long. CDR1 SEHNR and CDR2 FQNEAQ come from the germline V gene (reference sequence). After removal of 4 bases from V and 4 bases from J, the junction contained 6 bases not matched to a gene. The CDR3 protein is CASSSGLAGGPADTQYF. The DNA of the CDR3 is TGTGCCAGCAGCTCTGGACTAGCGGGGGGGCCCGCAGATACGCAGTATTTT.

This clone was picked up a small number of times. V usage is TRBV15 and J usage is TRBJ2-5; no clear D. The CDR3 consists of 13 residues. CDR1 is LNHNV, CDR2 YYDKDF, per germline (reference sequence). V lost 0 bases to trimming and J lost 5 bases, with 7 bases between them. This CDR3 reads CATSREMEETQYF. The CDR3 region has the DNA TGTGCCACCAGCAGAGAGATGGAGGAGACCCAGTACTTC.

The chain recombines TRBV10-3 with TRBJ1-2, with a tentative D call TRBD1 (5 bases). The length of the CDR3 is 17 residues. The V end lost 4 bases, the J end lost 5 bases, and 23 bases lay between the germline ends. Germline lookup yields CDR1 ENHRY and CDR2 SYGVKD. The CDR3 region has the DNA TGTGCCATCAGTGGGATGACGACGTGGGCAGGGAAATATGGCTACACCTTC. Protein: CAISGMTTWAGKYGYTF.

The chain combines TRBV29-1 with TRBJ2-3, with 14 bases identical to TRBD2. The J segment lost 5 bases and the V segment lost 7 bases, leaving 8 bases of the junction unmatched. Germline V gives CDR1 SQVTM, CDR2 ANQGSEA. The CDR3 runs 15 residues. The CDR3 bases are TGCAGCGCGGAGGGACTAGCGGGAGTGGGAGATACGCAGTATTTT. As protein: CSAEGLAGVGDTQYF.

This clone has more than one count but fewer than ten. The V gene is TRBV4-1, the J gene TRBJ2-7; 9 bases align to TRBD1. Germline CDR1 MGHRA, CDR2 YSYEKL. The CDR3 totals 14 residues. Trimming at V came to 4 bases and at J to 3 bases, leaving 4 bases not matched to a gene. CDR3 residues: CASSRGTGNYEQYF. For the CDR3, the DNA is TGCGCCAGCAGCCGTGGGACAGGGAACTACGAGCAGTACTTC.

The gene calls are TRBV25-1 and TRBJ1-2, with TRBD1 as a possible D gene (6 bases). The CDR3 has 16 amino acids. The V gene lost 4 bases and the J gene lost 2 bases, with 17 bases spanning the gap. Germline CDR1 reads MGHDK; CDR2 reads SYGVNS. The CDR3 DNA is TGTGCCAGCAGTGTGGGGGCGGGCACGCGAAACTATGGCTACACCTTC. Translated: CASSVGAGTRNYGYTF.

CDR3 coding DNA: TGTGCCAGCAGCTTCCCGTATAATTCACCCCTCCACTTT. Translating gives CASSFPYNSPLHF. The J gene is TRBJ1-6, the V gene TRBV7-9; D unresolved. CDR1 and CDR2 (germline): SEHNR, FQNEAQ (reference sequence). The CDR3 is 13 residues long. Trimming stripped 3 bases from V and 4 bases from J, with 4 bases between.

The table lists this clone with a count of one. V gene TRBV6-5 combines with J gene TRBJ2-6; TRBD2 aligns across 7 bases. V dropped 2 bases and J dropped 2; count of bases not matched to a gene: 3. This CDR3 spans 16 amino acids. In germline, CDR1 is MNHEY, CDR2 SVGAGI. The CDR3 region is CASSYGRGAGANVLTF. CDR3 sequence (DNA): TGTGCCAGCAGTTACGGACGGGGGGCTGGGGCCAACGTCCTGACTTTC.

The chain employs TRBV4-2 and TRBJ2-2, with TRBD2 identical over 11 bases. The CDR3 extends over 17 amino acids. V gave up 4 bases and J gave up 7 bases; unmatched junction bases: 11. Germline lookup yields CDR1 LGHNA and CDR2 YNFKEQ. As DNA, the CDR3 is TGTGCCAGCAGCCTCCAACTAGCGGGGGAAATGAACGGGGAGCTGTTTTTT. The encoded protein is CASSLQLAGEMNGELFF.

The chain carries TRBV7-9 and TRBJ1-1; a weak D match, TRBD1 (6 bases). Germline CDR1 reads SEHNR; CDR2 reads FQNEAQ (reference sequence). This CDR3 is built from 15 residues. V lost 5 bases, J lost 1 base, and 14 bases lay in between. As DNA, the CDR3 is TGTGCCAGCAGCCCGAACGACAGGCCGAACACTGAAGCTTTCTTT. Its translation: CASSPNDRPNTEAFF.

The V and J genes are TRBV30 and TRBJ1-2, with D possibly TRBD1 on 6 matching bases. The germline V and J ends were trimmed by 0 bases and 4 bases, with 12 bases remaining between them. This CDR3 region has 14 residues. Germline V gives CDR1 GTSNPN, CDR2 SVGIG (reference sequence). The CDR3 DNA follows: TGTGCCTGGAGTGTACTGCGGACAGCCTATGGCTACACCTTC. As protein: CAWSVLRTAYGYTF.

The genes are TRBV29-1 and TRBJ1-1; the D gene is possibly TRBD1 (6 bases). V was clipped by 4 bases and J by 5 bases, with 14 bases between them. Per germline, CDR1 SQVTM and CDR2 ANQGSEA. CDR3 size: 13 residues. The CDR3 protein is CSVVQGRGTEAFF. The CDR3 DNA follows: TGCAGCGTTGTACAGGGAAGAGGGACTGAAGCTTTCTTT.

The J gene is TRBJ1-4, the V gene TRBV5-1, with D perhaps matching TRBD1 (5 bases). The germline V gene encodes CDR1 SGHRS and CDR2 YFSETQ. Trimming stripped 0 bases from V and 4 bases from J, with 7 bases between. The CDR3 runs 14 residues. DNA for the CDR3: TGCGCCAGCAGCTTGGGACAGAGTAATGAAAAACTGTTTTTT. The encoded protein is CASSLGQSNEKLFF.

This clone showed up just once. The genes are TRBV6-6 and TRBJ2-7, with 7 nucleotides matching TRBD1. V was pared by 7 bases and J by 3 bases, with 3 bases of the junction left unmatched. CDR1 and CDR2 from the germline V gene are MNHNY and SVGAGI (reference sequence). The CDR3 extends over 12 amino acids. The DNA of the CDR3 is TGTGCCAGCACACGGGACAGCTACGAGCAGTACTTC. It yields the protein CASTRDSYEQYF.

This chain connects TRBV20-1 to TRBJ1-1, with 9 bases lining up with TRBD1. CDR3 length: 11 amino acids. CDR1 and CDR2 (germline): DFQATT, SNEGSKA (reference sequence). Trimming at V came to 3 bases and at J to 11 bases, leaving 4 bases not matched to a gene. The CDR3 DNA reads TGCAGTGCTAGTCAGGACAGGGGCGCTTTCTTT. This encodes CSASQDRGAFF.

In its sample, this clone was seen a few times. The chain has TRBV19 and TRBJ1-5; 7 bases match TRBD1. Losses at the gene ends were 5 bases for V and 3 bases for J; bases not matched to a gene: 7. The CDR3 runs 15 residues. The V gene's germline CDR1 is LNHDA and CDR2 SQIVND (reference sequence). The CDR3 here is CASSGQVVPNQPQHF. The DNA for the CDR3 is TGTGCCAGTAGTGGACAGGTCGTCCCCAATCAGCCCCAGCATTTT.

J is TRBJ2-7 and V is TRBV5-1; D perhaps matches TRBD1 (5 bases). This CDR3 spans 11 amino acids. The V and J ends lost 5 bases and 4 bases respectively, with 7 bases between them. Germline V gene data show CDR1 as SGHRS and CDR2 as YFSETQ. This CDR3 reads CASRGQYEQYF. The DNA for the CDR3 is TGCGCCAGCAGGGGGCAATACGAGCAGTACTTC.

This clone occurred a few times. This chain connects TRBV18 to TRBJ2-1; TRBD1 agrees at 10 bases. Germline lookup yields CDR1 KGHSH and CDR2 LQKENI. J gave up 8 bases and V 8 bases, and 6 bases lay outside the gene matches. The CDR3 totals 13 residues. CDR3 amino acids: CASRTGGIDEQFF. The CDR3 DNA reads TGTGCCAGCCGGACAGGGGGGATCGATGAGCAGTTCTTC.

This clone was seen more than once but under ten times. In nucleotides, the CDR3 is TGTGCCAGCGGACAGACAGGGGAGAGCCACGAGCAGTACTTC. Residues: CASGQTGESHEQYF. V is TRBV6-6 and J is TRBJ2-7; TRBD1 agrees at 8 bases. The V gene end was trimmed by 8 bases and the J gene end by 5 bases; junction bases not matched to a gene: 11. The CDR3 has 14 amino acids. Germline V gene data show CDR1 as MNHNY and CDR2 as SVGAGI (reference sequence).